This entry is about one T cell receptor (beta chain). This entry is derived from a study of CD8 T cells in ankylosing spondylitis. In TCRdb, the 5' RACE reads were re-called with MiXCR into one record per CDR3 protein. The sample lists about 140,000 distinct CDR3 sequences; 5.5% to 7.5% were seen once. The sequence came from a female donor with ankylosing spondylitis or in good health (not recorded which). Sequencing was performed on blood, either unsorted or a sorted T cell fraction (not recorded which).

DNA for the CDR3: TGTGCCAGCACCGTGAGGGAAGCCCGAGTAGAGACCCAGTACTTC. Protein product: CASTVREARVETQYF. The V gene is TRBV7-1, the J gene TRBJ2-5; D is perhaps TRBD2 (5 bases). TRBV7-1 is recorded as an ORF, its role being uncertain. Trimming cost V 7 bases and J 4 bases, with 19 bases left between them. The CDR3 loop spans 15 amino acids.